Below are 18 T cell receptor beta chains sequenced from a single sample in a study of blood T cell repertoires in COVID-19 (dated by TCRdb to 2018 to 2020). To prepare the library, the immunoSEQ multiplex PCR assay was applied. In TCRdb, the immuneACCESS table is reduced to in-frame sequences with V and J assigned. These tables do not hold every clone; where another copy was compared, an unresolved V gene accounts for under half, and the others remain unexplained. This sample is represented by about 73,000 clones; approximately 88% of them were singletons. The ten largest clones take up 2.5% to 3% of the sample. The source material was peripheral blood. Receptors were obtained from an elderly man with active or convalescent COVID-19.

This rearrangement joins TRBV13 to TRBJ2-3; possibly TRBD2 for D (6 bases). CDR3 length: 16 amino acids. The V gene lost 4 bases and the J gene lost 2 bases, with 16 bases spanning the gap. Germline lookup yields CDR1 PRHDT and CDR2 FYEKMQ (reference sequence). DNA for the CDR3: TGTGCCAGCAGCTCATACACGGCGGGGTTCACAGATACGCAGTATTTT. It specifies CASSSYTAGFTDTQYF.

This clone was counted between two and nine times. This chain joins TRBV5-4 and TRBJ1-2, with TRBD1 as a possible D gene (5 bases). CDR1 SGHNT and CDR2 YYREEE come from the germline V gene (reference sequence). Trimming left V 7 bases short and J 4 bases short, with 14 bases between. The CDR3 loop spans 13 amino acids. CDR3 DNA: TGTGCCAGCGGACCCAGGGTTGGCTATGGCTACACCTTC. Translation gives CASGPRVGYGYTF.

This CDR3 is CASSLTPLRGGLETQYF. CDR3 sequence (DNA): TGTGCCAGCAGCCTCACCCCACTGCGGGGGGGCCTAGAGACCCAGTACTTC. The chain joins TRBV7-8 to TRBJ2-5; 9 nucleotides match TRBD2. V shed 5 bases and J 4 bases; nucleotides not matched to a gene: 14. The CDR3 loop spans 17 amino acids. Germline assignment: CDR1 SGHVS and CDR2 FQNEAQ.

The chain combines TRBV28 with TRBJ2-3; TRBD1 agrees at 9 bases. The V segment lost 8 bases and the J segment 4 bases; nucleotides outside the gene matches: 10. The length of the CDR3 is 15 residues. Germline V gene data show CDR1 as MDHEN and CDR2 as SYDVKM. CDR3 coding DNA: TGTGCCAGCTCGGAACAGGGGGCCGGCGCAGATACGCAGTATTTT. This codes for CASSEQGAGADTQYF.

For this clone: Distinct nucleotide sequences in the sample also encode this CDR3. The chain combines TRBV7-2 with TRBJ2-5; 7 nucleotides match TRBD2. This CDR3 contains 15 residues. In germline, CDR1 is SGHTA, CDR2 FQGNSA. V dropped 1 base and J dropped 2; count of bases not matched to a gene: 4. The CDR3 protein is CASSLVGLPQETQYF. Written as DNA, the CDR3 is TGTGCCAGCAGCTTAGTGGGACTACCTCAAGAGACCCAGTACTTC.

The chain is built from TRBV4-1 and TRBJ2-4; 8 bases are a match to TRBD1. The ends lost 2 bases at V and 5 bases at J; junction bases unmatched: 5. The germline CDR1 and CDR2 sequences are MGHRA and YSYEKL. The CDR3 has 15 amino acids. The chain's CDR3 is CASSQSTGVQNIQYF. The CDR3, as DNA: TGCGCCAGCAGCCAATCGACAGGGGTTCAAAACATTCAGTACTTC.

The chain links TRBV5-1 to TRBJ1-4; TRBD1 is a possible D gene (5 bases). Germline V gene sequence: CDR1 SGHRS, CDR2 YFSETQ. This CDR3 has 14 amino acids. The V end was cut by 3 bases, the J end by 7 bases, with 13 bases between. Written as DNA, the CDR3 is TGCGCCAGCAGCTCCCAGGGTGCAGGTGAAAAACTGTTTTTT. Translated, it gives CASSSQGAGEKLFF.

The chain has TRBV5-1 and TRBJ2-5; unclear D gene. V was cut by 2 bases and J by 5 bases, with 10 bases left in between. This CDR3 has 13 amino acids. Germline CDR1 is SGHRS and CDR2 is YFSETQ. CDR3 in DNA: TGCGCCAGCAGCTTCCCCGGGTTGGAGACCCAGTACTTC. Its protein product is CASSFPGLETQYF.

This clone has just a few counts. This chain links TRBV6-6 with TRBJ1-5; 9 nucleotides agree with TRBD1. This CDR3 has 19 residues. Germline CDR1 reads MNHNY; CDR2 reads SVGAGI (reference sequence). Trimming at V came to 5 bases and at J to 0 bases, leaving 14 bases not matched to a gene. CDR3: CASSPSRTGVGYSNQPQHF. As DNA, the CDR3 is TGTGCCAGCAGTCCAAGTCGGACAGGGGTAGGATATAGCAATCAGCCCCAGCATTTT.

DNA of the CDR3: TGTGCCAGCAGTCTTGGACTCGGGTGGGGGGATGAAAAACTGTTTTTT. It translates to CASSLGLGWGDEKLFF. The chain carries TRBV28 and TRBJ1-4, with D perhaps TRBD1 (5 bases). V lost 5 bases, J lost 6 bases, and 19 bases lay in between. There are 16 residues in the CDR3. The germline gives CDR1 MDHEN, CDR2 SYDVKM. Drawing the rest from reference TRBV28 and TRBJ1-4, the complete variable domain is DVKVTQSSRYLVKRTGEKVFLECVQDMDHENMFWYRQDPGLGLRLIYFSYDVKMKEKGDIPEGYSVSREKKERFSLILESASTNQTSMYLCASSLGLGWGDEKLFFGSGTQLSVL.

A note on this clone: One end of the junction fails to match germline, which may point to a read error. The genes are TRBV6-2 or TRBV6-3 and TRBJ2-5; D call uncertain. This CDR3 spans 12 amino acids. CDR1 and CDR2 (germline): MNHEY, SVGEGT. CDR3 amino acids: CASSPPSRPADF. The CDR3 DNA sequence: TGTGCCAGCAGTCCCCCTTCGCGGCCAGCTGACTTC.

CDR3 sequence reads: CASSHLPGQDYEQYF. As DNA, the CDR3 is TGTGCCAGCAGCCACCTCCCGGGACAGGATTACGAGCAGTACTTC. V usage is TRBV4-2 and J usage is TRBJ2-7, with TRBD1 identical over 8 bases. V trimming: 3 bases; J trimming: 4 bases; junction bases outside the gene matches: 8. Germline V gene data show CDR1 as LGHNA and CDR2 as YNFKEQ. CDR3 length: 15 amino acids.

The chain joins TRBV27 to TRBJ2-1, with 14 bases identical to TRBD2. This CDR3 is built from 21 residues. CDR1 is MNHEY and CDR2 is SMNVEV in the germline V gene (reference sequence). The V and J ends lost 6 bases and 0 bases, in that order; junction bases with no gene match: 16. The chain's CDR3 is CASRPGPGTSGGLRSYNEQFF. The CDR3 coding sequence is TGTGCCAGCAGACCTGGCCCCGGGACTAGCGGGGGTCTCCGCTCCTACAATGAGCAGTTCTTC.

The rearrangement joins TRBV12-3 or TRBV12-4 to TRBJ1-1; no firm D call. This CDR3 is built from 12 residues. Trimming took 5 bases from V and 3 from J, leaving 7 bases between them. CDR3 protein: CASSISYTEAFF. The CDR3 DNA reads as TGTGCCAGCAGTATAAGCTACACTGAAGCTTTCTTT.

This chain joins TRBV5-1 and TRBJ1-5; D is uncertain. There are 13 residues in the CDR3. Trimming left V 3 bases short and J 3 bases short, with 7 bases between. The germline CDR1 and CDR2 sequences are SGHRS and YFSETQ. CDR3: CASSSGYNQPQHF. Written as DNA, the CDR3 is TGCGCCAGCAGCTCAGGATACAATCAGCCCCAGCATTTT.

In its sample, this clone was seen a few times. This chain uses TRBV7-2 with TRBJ2-5; D remains ambiguous. The CDR3 has 13 residues. CDR1 is SGHTA and CDR2 is FQGNSA in the germline V gene. Trimming removed 1 base from V and 4 bases from J, with 7 bases in between. CDR3 DNA: TGTGCCAGCAGCTTAGATATCAGAGAGACCCAGTACTTC. Protein product: CASSLDIRETQYF.

This clone showed up just once. The rearrangement links TRBV19 to TRBJ2-3; 10 bases are a match to TRBD1. Germline V gene data show CDR1 as LNHDA and CDR2 as SQIVND (reference sequence). The junction had 5 bases not matched to a gene; V was cut back by 5 bases and J by 3 bases. CDR3 size: 15 residues. The CDR3 here is CASSPDRGRTDTQYF. The CDR3 DNA reads TGTGCCAGTAGTCCCGACAGGGGGCGAACAGATACGCAGTATTTT.

This clone was seen only once. The chain combines TRBV11-2 with TRBJ2-7, with D possibly being TRBD1 (5 bases). V lost 0 bases and J lost 7, with 7 bases in between. The CDR3 is 12 residues long. Germline V CDR1 and CDR2: SGHAT, FQNNGV. The CDR3 coding sequence is TGTGCCAGCAGCTTAGAAGGGGAAGAGCAGTACTTC. Encoded protein: CASSLEGEEQYF.